This record looks at one TCR beta chain sequence and its context. In the authors' workflow: For nucleated cells, counts were estimated from reference gene primer amplification. Profiling relied on immunoSEQ multiplex PCR, and the TCRdb table lists in-frame clones only, not all of them. The D gene and trimming were derived from the DNA, and the V and J assignments and clone size from that table. In the table there are approximately 65,000 clones, more than 70% of which are singletons. The data were obtained in a study of blood T cell repertoires in COVID-19. Study information: The analysed material was cDNA or gDNA that came from T cells, B-cell-depleted T cells, or PBMCs.

Trimming cost V 4 bases and J 2 bases; bases outside gene matches: 7. Germline-derived CDR1 and CDR2 are LGHDT and YNNKEL (reference sequence). The CDR3 sequence is 16 residues long. The material sequenced was peripheral blood. This sequence originates from a man aged 50-60 years with acute or convalescent COVID-19. This chain connects TRBV3-1 (or the pseudogene TRBV3-2) to TRBJ2-1; 8 bases are a match to TRBD1. The CDR3 DNA is TGTGCCAGCAGCCGCGCCGGGACAGGAGCCTACAATGAGCAGTTCTTC. This sequence encodes CASSRAGTGAYNEQFF.